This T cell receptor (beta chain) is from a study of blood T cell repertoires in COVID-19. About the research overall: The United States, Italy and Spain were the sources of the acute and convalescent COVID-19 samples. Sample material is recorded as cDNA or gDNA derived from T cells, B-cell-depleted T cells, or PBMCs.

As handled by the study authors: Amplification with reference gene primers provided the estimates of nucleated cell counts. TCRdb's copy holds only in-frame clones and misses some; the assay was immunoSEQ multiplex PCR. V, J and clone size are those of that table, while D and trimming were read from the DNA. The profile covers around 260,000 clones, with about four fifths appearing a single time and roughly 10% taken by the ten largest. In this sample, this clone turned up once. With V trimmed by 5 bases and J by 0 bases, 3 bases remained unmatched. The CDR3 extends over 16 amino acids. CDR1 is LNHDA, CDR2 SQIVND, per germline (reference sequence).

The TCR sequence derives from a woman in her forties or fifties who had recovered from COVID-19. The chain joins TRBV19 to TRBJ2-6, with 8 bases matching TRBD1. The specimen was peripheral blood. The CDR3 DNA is TGTGCCAGTAGTTCAGGGGGCCGCTCTGGGGCCAACGTCCTGACTTTC. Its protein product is CASSSGGRSGANVLTF. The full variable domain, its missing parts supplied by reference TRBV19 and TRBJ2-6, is DGGITQSPKYLFRKEGQNVTLSCEQNLNHDAMYWYRQDPGQGLRLIYYSQIVNDFQKGDIAEGYSVSREKKESFPLTVTSAQKNPTAFYLCASSSGGRSGANVLTFGAGSRLTVL.